This TCR beta chain was found in a study of Graves' ophthalmopathy and Graves' hyperthyroidism (dated by TCRdb to 2016 to 2019). Background for the entire study: Peripheral blood was collected at initial diagnosis, before any treatment. In a handful of hyperthyroidism patients, the T-cell repertoires found in thyroid tissue were compared with those found in blood. The independent validation cohort included approximately 19 hyperthyroidism patients plus 17 patients who later progressed from hyperthyroidism to ophthalmopathy. Once sampling was done, hyperthyroidism patients were given methimazole at a starting dose of 30 mg daily, while ophthalmopathy patients were given high-dose intravenous methylprednisolone. In total, under 150 blood samples were TCR-sequenced: 43 ophthalmopathy, some 75 hyperthyroidism and some 17 hyperthyroidism-to-ophthalmopathy patients. A discovery set of 95 to 100 patients (roughly 43 ophthalmopathy, 55 to 65 stable hyperthyroidism) was enrolled to explore V-J signatures distinguishing ophthalmopathy from hyperthyroidism. The study used TCR beta repertoire signatures to distinguish Graves' ophthalmopathy from Graves' hyperthyroidism and to predict progression to ophthalmopathy.

The CDR3 has 14 amino acids, counting the end cysteine and phenylalanine. Only the CDR3 part of the read is kept: 42 bases, read in frame from the first base. From the germline V gene, CDR1 is SNHLY and CDR2 is FYNNEI. Cut back by 6 bases and 4 bases, the V and J ends lie 15 bases apart. Ophthalmopathy patients were characterized by moderately to severely active disease, a Clinical Activity Score of at least 3, a NOSPECS grade of at least 4, and a disease duration under 3 months. Patients were excluded if they had other autoimmune diseases, uncontrolled infections, pregnancy or lactation. Diagnosis was based on clinical symptoms, serum thyroxine, TRAb, thyroid ultrasound and orbital computed tomography. Ficoll-Paque density gradient centrifugation was used to isolate PBMCs from approximately 10 ml of fresh peripheral blood. Trizol reagent was used to extract the total RNA, and its quality was then checked on an Agilent 2100 Bioanalyzer.

For repertoire sequencing, TCR beta CDR3 regions were amplified from RNA transcripts. The first round was an RT-PCR using HTBI primers with the Qiagen OneStep RT-PCR kit, and this first round was followed by a second-round multiplex PCR, then size selection and purification. Libraries were sequenced paired-end with 100 bp reads on an Illumina HiSeq2000. On the study's bioinformatics: Reads were processed with SOAPnuke, discarding reads with adapters, uncalled bases, mean Phred below 15, or no exact constant-primer or identifier match. COPE v1.2.5 was used to merge the high-quality paired reads. Each unique nucleotide sequence was defined as a clonotype, and clonotypes were aligned to IMGT TRB V, D and J references with MiTCR v1.1. The analysis was limited to V-J combinations with a frequency above 0.0001, which together covered 99.2% of repertoires. For each V-J combination, a TCR clonal expansion and chaos score was defined as the ratio of F50 clonal expansion to chaos observed in the TCRdist matrix. Welch's t-statistics and random forest were used to reduce features to more than ten V-J combinations, which were fed into a naive Bayes classifier. Thyroid-blood repertoire similarity was quantified with the Morisita-Horn index. Using fastp trimming at Q25 and MiXCR clonotype assembly, TCRdb reanalyzed the public sequencing data and kept in-frame beta chains. Identical CDR3 protein sequences are pooled into one entry, listed with their most common genes and DNA. These V and J calls derive from TCRdb rather than the authors' analysis. Here the sample has around 670,000 distinct CDR3 sequences; roughly 40% occur a single time. The ten most abundant clones make up about 40% of the sample.

This clonotype was recorded many times. The clone's antigen remains unknown. The record has no base qualities; no much larger clone is one base away. What the work shows at the level of the full study, not this receptor alone: In validation, the model predicted ophthalmopathy progression with roughly 68% sensitivity and about 73% specificity; more than ten predicted patients were CT-confirmed with GO in a median of approximately six months. No statistical method was used to predetermine the sample size, and group allocation was not hidden from the investigators. Most expanded thyroid clonotypes with frequency above 0.001 were also detected in blood, suggesting blood repertoires may reflect the thyroid immune response. In cross-validation, the 13-signature model distinguished ophthalmopathy from stable hyperthyroidism with around 86% sensitivity and around 84% specificity, while in the test set the corresponding values were around 79% and 71%.

The source of this sequence is an adult man with Graves' ophthalmopathy. The material sequenced was peripheral blood. The V and J segments used are TRBV2 and TRBJ1-2, with the D segment identity uncertain. The CDR3 protein sequence reads: CASSVYDPTYGYTF. Here is the DNA: TGTGCCAGCAGCGTATACGACCCAACCTATGGCTACACCTTC.